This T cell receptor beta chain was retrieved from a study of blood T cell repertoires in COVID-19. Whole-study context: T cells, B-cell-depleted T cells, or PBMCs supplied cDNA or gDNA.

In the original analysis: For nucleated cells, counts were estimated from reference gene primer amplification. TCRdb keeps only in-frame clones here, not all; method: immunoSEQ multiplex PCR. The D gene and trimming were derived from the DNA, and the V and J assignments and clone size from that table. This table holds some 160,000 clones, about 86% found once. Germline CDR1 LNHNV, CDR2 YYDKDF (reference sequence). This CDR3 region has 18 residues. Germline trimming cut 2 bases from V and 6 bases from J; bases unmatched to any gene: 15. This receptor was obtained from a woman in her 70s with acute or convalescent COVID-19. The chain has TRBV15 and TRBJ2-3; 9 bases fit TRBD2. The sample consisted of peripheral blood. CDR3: CATSRKRQLVAGVDTQYF. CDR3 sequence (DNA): TGTGCCACCAGCAGAAAAAGGCAGTTAGTAGCGGGGGTTGATACGCAGTATTTT.